The clone carrying this T cell receptor beta chain was detected a few times. This sample was taken from a study of blood T cell repertoires in COVID-19. Study details: From the United States, Italy and Spain came samples of acute and convalescent COVID-19. Sources were T cells, B-cell-depleted T cells, or PBMCs; the material itself was cDNA or gDNA.

This CDR3 is 14 amino acids long. Germline-derived CDR1 and CDR2 are SQVTM and ANQGSEA. The ends lost 7 bases at V and 6 bases at J; junction bases unmatched: 10. Per the authors' pipeline: The assay estimated nucleated cells by amplifying reference gene primers. The method was immunoSEQ multiplex PCR; TCRdb's version includes in-frame clones alone and lacks a portion of them. The V and J calls and clone size were taken over from that table, and D and trimming were inferred from the DNA. Among nearly 45,000 clones, over 70% were seen once, and the ten largest hold about 14%. The chain links TRBV29-1 to TRBJ1-2; 11 positions agree with TRBD1. The sequence was collected from a human donor in a cohort sampled during active COVID-19. The sequencing input was peripheral blood. The CDR3 reads CSAAGTGGLDGYTF. In DNA, the CDR3 is TGCAGCGCCGCGGGGACAGGGGGGCTGGATGGCTACACCTTC.